These 17 T cell receptor beta chains were all obtained from the same sample, sequenced in a study of a mutant IDH1 vaccine in newly diagnosed glioma. This sample's time point: week 47, end of study. Topical imiquimod accompanied each vaccine dose, which consisted of 300 ug of mutant IDH1 20-mer peptide. Only in-frame clones appear in the TCRdb table, and some are missing; sequencing was by immunoSEQ multiplex PCR. Of around 100,000 clones listed, over 85% are singletons. These TCRs are of unknown antigen specificity. Material: PBMCs, obtained from a glioma patient whose treatment included an IDH1 peptide vaccine. Receptors originate from a woman aged 45-65 years with glioma.

The chain recombines TRBV21-1 with TRBJ1-3; TRBD1, the table's D call, was not compared with the DNA. TRBV21-1 constitutes a pseudogene. The CDR3 spans 19 residues. CDR3 DNA sequence: TGTGCCAGCAGCCCCCGGAGGTCCAGGGGGAAGCCCTCTGGAAACACCATATATTTT. Translated: CASSPRRSRGKPSGNTIYF.

The J gene is TRBJ1-5, the V gene TRBV4-1; D uncertain. CDR3 length equals 14 residues. Germline V lookup: CDR1 MGHRA, CDR2 YSYEKL. V lost 2 bases and J 0 bases, leaving 5 bases between the germline ends. This CDR3 reads CASSQQVSNQPQHF. The CDR3 nucleotides are TGCGCCAGCAGCCAACAGGTTAGCAATCAGCCCCAGCATTTT.

V is TRBV6-5 and J is TRBJ2-1; 8 nucleotides line up with TRBD2. Unmatched junction bases numbered 6, after V lost 5 bases and J lost 9 bases. The CDR3 totals 13 residues. Germline V gene lookup returns CDR1 MNHEY and CDR2 SVGAGI. The CDR3 sequence is CASSTAGGVEQFF. DNA for the CDR3: TGTGCCAGCAGTACCGCGGGAGGAGTTGAGCAGTTCTTC.

This rearrangement joins TRBV5-1 to TRBJ2-5; no clear D gene. The germline V and J ends were trimmed by 2 bases and 4 bases, with 12 bases remaining between them. CDR3 length: 14 residues. Germline V gene lookup returns CDR1 SGHRS and CDR2 YFSETQ. The CDR3 sequence is CASSFRSMGETQYF. Written as DNA, the CDR3 is TGCGCCAGCAGCTTTCGTTCAATGGGAGAGACCCAGTACTTC.

The chain couples TRBV28 to TRBJ2-1, with 11 bases fitting TRBD1. J lost 10 bases, V lost 5 bases, and 13 bases had no gene match. CDR3 size: 16 residues. The V gene's germline CDR1 is MDHEN and CDR2 SYDVKM. Here the CDR3 DNA reads TGTGCCAGCAGTCCACCGGACAGGGGGCCCCCAAAGGAGCAGTTCTTC. This codes for CASSPPDRGPPKEQFF.

The chain carries TRBV6-5 and TRBJ2-7, with 8 nucleotides matching TRBD1. CDR3 length: 15 residues. The V gene end was trimmed by 2 bases and the J gene end by 1 base; junction bases not matched to a gene: 4. Germline-derived CDR1 and CDR2 are MNHEY and SVGAGI. CDR3 amino acids: CASSYQQGVSYEQYF. The CDR3 region has the DNA TGTGCCAGCAGTTACCAACAGGGGGTTTCCTACGAGCAGTACTTC.

This chain connects TRBV5-1 to TRBJ2-7; D may be TRBD1 or TRBD2 (5 bases each). With 0 bases removed from V and 4 bases from J, the gap between germline ends came to 17 bases. Germline CDR1 reads SGHRS; CDR2 reads YFSETQ. The CDR3 extends over 16 amino acids. The CDR3 protein is CASSLDGTLLSYEQYF. The CDR3 DNA follows: TGCGCCAGCAGCTTGGACGGGACCCTACTTTCATACGAGCAGTACTTC. Combining the CDR3 with reference TRBV5-1 and TRBJ2-7 gives the whole variable domain KAGVTQTPRYLIKTRGQQVTLSCSPISGHRSVSWYQQTPGQGLQFLFEYFSETQRNKGNFPGRFSGRQFSNSRSEMNVSTLELGDSALYLCASSLDGTLLSYEQYFGPGTRLTVT.

This sequence joins TRBV5-6 and TRBJ1-1; maybe TRBD1 (5 bases). The CDR3 length is 14 residues. CDR1 is SGHDT and CDR2 is YYEEEE in the germline V gene. V lost 2 bases, J lost 5 bases, and 13 bases lay in between. CDR3: CASSFPQGGTEAFF. The CDR3 DNA follows: TGTGCCAGCAGCTTCCCTCAGGGCGGAACTGAAGCTTTCTTT.

J is TRBJ1-1 and V is TRBV5-1; D may be TRBD1 (6 bases). CDR3 length: 14 amino acids. CDR1 is SGHRS and CDR2 is YFSETQ in the germline V gene. V shed 3 bases and J shed 6 bases, with 15 bases lying between them. CDR3 bases: TGCGCCAGCAGCTCTACCACAGGGAGAGCTGAAGCTTTCTTT. Its protein product is CASSSTTGRAEAFF.

The J gene is TRBJ2-7, the V gene TRBV13; TRBD2 matches 7 bases. This CDR3 has 15 residues. CDR1 is PRHDT and CDR2 is FYEKMQ in the germline V gene (reference sequence). Trimming at V came to 1 base and at J to 5 bases, leaving 8 bases not matched to a gene. This chain's CDR3 is CASSLVASGSDEQYF. Written as DNA, the CDR3 is TGTGCCAGCAGCTTAGTGGCTAGCGGAAGCGACGAGCAGTACTTC.

V gene TRBV5-1 combines with J gene TRBJ2-3; 12 nucleotides agree with TRBD2. CDR1 and CDR2 from the germline V gene are SGHRS and YFSETQ. After removal of 0 bases from V and 3 bases from J, the junction contained 2 bases not matched to a gene. The CDR3 is made up of 16 amino acids. The CDR3 loop reads CASSLGLAGVTDTQYF. The CDR3 nucleotides read TGCGCCAGCAGCTTGGGACTAGCGGGAGTAACAGATACGCAGTATTTT.

The chain recombines TRBV5-1 with TRBJ1-1; D ambiguous. The CDR3 consists of 14 residues. The germline V and J ends were trimmed by 0 bases and 4 bases, with 10 bases remaining between them. Germline CDR1 and CDR2: SGHRS and YFSETQ. CDR3 in DNA: TGCGCCAGCAGCTTGGAAGAGGGAATCACTGAAGCTTTCTTT. Translation: CASSLEEGITEAFF.

The chain combines TRBV5-6 with TRBJ2-1, with unresolved D. This CDR3 comprises 14 residues. CDR1 and CDR2 from the germline V gene are SGHDT and YYEEEE. V lost 0 bases and J lost 3, with 7 bases in between. CDR3 protein: CASSLGGYYNEQFF. For the CDR3, the DNA is TGTGCCAGCAGCTTGGGGGGATACTACAATGAGCAGTTCTTC. Full variable domain (rest looked up from reference TRBV5-6 and TRBJ2-1): DAGVTQSPTHLIKTRGQQVTLRCSPKSGHDTVSWYQQALGQGPQFIFQYYEEEERQRGNFPDRFSGHQFPNYSSELNVNALLLGDSALYLCASSLGGYYNEQFFGPGTRLTVL.

This chain connects TRBV7-9 to TRBJ1-3, with D tentatively TRBD1 (5 bases). This CDR3 is 18 amino acids long. V was cut by 5 bases and J by 0 bases, with 20 bases left in between. CDR1 SEHNR and CDR2 FQNEAQ come from the germline V gene (reference sequence). The DNA for the CDR3 is TGTGCCAGCAGCCCCCCCTGGGGGGGTCCCCACTCTGGAAACACCATATATTTT. Translating it yields CASSPPWGGPHSGNTIYF. Complete variable domain (other parts from reference TRBV7-9 and TRBJ1-3): DTGVSQNPRHKITKRGQNVTFRCDPISEHNRLYWYRQTLGQGPEFLTYFQNEAQLEKSRLLSDRFSAERPKGSFSTLEIQRTEQGDSAMYLCASSPPWGGPHSGNTIYFGEGSWLTVV.

This clone was seen only once. This chain joins TRBV14 and TRBJ2-4; TRBD1 might be the D (6 bases). Germline lookup yields CDR1 SGHDN and CDR2 FVKESK. This CDR3 spans 15 amino acids. Trimming pared 5 bases from V and 0 bases from J, leaving 11 bases between. CDR3 bases: TGTGCCAGCAGCAGGGAAGGGGGAGCCAAAAACATTCAGTACTTC. Protein sequence: CASSREGGAKNIQYF.

The V gene is TRBV5-1, the J gene TRBJ2-7, with TRBD1 matching over 9 bases. The CDR3 covers 14 residues. Germline trimming cut 3 bases from V and 5 bases from J; bases unmatched to any gene: 6. Germline-derived CDR1 and CDR2 are SGHRS and YFSETQ. CDR3 residues: CASSSWTGENEQYF. The CDR3 DNA reads TGCGCCAGCAGCTCCTGGACAGGGGAAAACGAGCAGTACTTC.

The rearrangement links TRBV27 to TRBJ1-1; unclear D gene. Germline CDR1 is MNHEY and CDR2 is SMNVEV (reference sequence). The CDR3 is 13 amino acids. Trimming pared 10 bases from V and 1 base from J, leaving 13 bases between. CDR3 residues: CATHSARNTEAFF. The CDR3 DNA sequence: TGTGCCACCCACAGCGCCCGGAACACTGAAGCTTTCTTT.